The 18 T cell receptor beta chains below come from one sample, sequenced in a study of cytomegalovirus exposure and HLA in healthy donors. Primers: 60 Vbeta forward and 13 Jbeta reverse. Only in-frame clones appear in the TCRdb table, and some are missing; sequencing was by immunoSEQ multiplex PCR. The sample records around 280,000 clones, around nine tenths being singletons. The sequenced sample consisted of PBMCs. The receptors were sampled from a woman younger than 30 in good health and CMV-seronegative.

The gene calls are TRBV7-3 and TRBJ2-5; TRBD2 might be the D (6 bases). CDR3 length: 15 amino acids. V lost 2 bases, J lost 1 base, and 11 bases lay in between. Germline-derived CDR1 and CDR2 are SGHTA and FQGTGA. This CDR3 reads CASSLGFGGQETQYF. CDR3 DNA sequence: TGTGCCAGCAGCTTAGGGTTCGGGGGCCAAGAGACCCAGTACTTC.

The chain uses TRBV7-3 and TRBJ1-5; unclear D gene. Germline loops: CDR1 SGHTA, CDR2 FQGTGA. The V end was cut by 6 bases, the J end by 5 bases, with 11 bases between. The CDR3 contains 13 residues. The CDR3 bases are TGTGCCAGCAGGCCAAGATCGGATCAGCCCCAGCATTTT. Its translation: CASRPRSDQPQHF.

This clone was seen more than once but under ten times. The chain couples TRBV2 to TRBJ1-3; D gene ambiguous. The germline V and J ends were trimmed by 2 bases and 4 bases, with 9 bases remaining between them. CDR3 length: 14 residues. The V gene's germline CDR1 is SNHLY and CDR2 FYNNEI. In DNA form, the CDR3 reads TGTGCCAGCAGTGAACGGTCTGTGGGAAACACCATATATTTT. Translation: CASSERSVGNTIYF.

The chain recombines TRBV5-1 with TRBJ2-2; tentative D call: TRBD1 (6 bases). V gave up 5 bases and J gave up 0 bases, with 11 bases separating them. The CDR3 length is 15 residues. CDR1 SGHRS and CDR2 YFSETQ come from the germline V gene. Here the CDR3 DNA reads TGCGCCAGCAGTTCGGGGACATCGAACACCGGGGAGCTGTTTTTT. It specifies CASSSGTSNTGELFF.

The rearrangement uses TRBV7-9 and TRBJ2-1; no clear D gene. Trimming shortened V by 2 bases and J by 4 bases, and 9 bases separated the two germline ends. Per the germline V gene, CDR1 is SEHNR and CDR2 is FQNEAQ (reference sequence). The CDR3 totals 14 residues. CDR3 loop: CASSLIHSYNEQFF. The DNA of the CDR3 is TGTGCCAGCAGCTTAATCCACAGTTACAATGAGCAGTTCTTC.

The chain is built from TRBV4-1 and TRBJ2-3; TRBD2 agrees at 10 bases. The V gene's germline CDR1 is MGHRA and CDR2 YSYEKL. The CDR3 sequence is 17 residues long. V shed 1 base and J 2 bases; nucleotides not matched to a gene: 6. The CDR3 protein is CASSQGPLAGVTDTQYF. The CDR3 DNA is TGCGCCAGCAGCCAAGGTCCCCTAGCGGGGGTCACAGATACGCAGTATTTT.

The chain carries TRBV5-1 and TRBJ2-1; perhaps TRBD1 as D (6 bases). The CDR3 sequence is 13 residues long. Germline V gives CDR1 SGHRS, CDR2 YFSETQ. V was clipped by 2 bases and J by 15 bases, with 18 bases between them. The CDR3 bases are TGCGCCAGCAGCTTACCAGGGGTAGATGTAGGGTTCTTC. Translation gives CASSLPGVDVGFF.

The chain has TRBV30 and TRBJ2-5; 8 nucleotides align to TRBD1. The J call is in doubt because the DNA end fits TRBJ2-7 better. Germline CDR1 reads GTSNPN; CDR2 reads SVGIG (reference sequence). The CDR3 is 14 residues long. CDR3 sequence: CALASGQGIHEQYF. CDR3 sequence (DNA): TGTGCCTTGGCCTCTGGACAGGGTATCCACGAGCAGTACTTC.

The chain is built from TRBV7-2 and TRBJ1-2; TRBD1 matches 11 bases. This CDR3 comprises 17 residues. The J segment lost 4 bases and the V segment lost 0 bases, leaving 7 bases of the junction unmatched. In germline, CDR1 is SGHTA, CDR2 FQGNSA. The CDR3 DNA sequence: TGTGCCAGCAGCTTAGCGTGGTGGGACAGGGGGTCCTATGGCTACACCTTC. Protein sequence: CASSLAWWDRGSYGYTF.

V is TRBV6-1 and J is TRBJ1-1; 10 nucleotides line up with TRBD1. CDR1 and CDR2 (germline): MNHNS, SASEGT. The CDR3 runs 13 residues. V lost 8 bases to trimming and J lost 2 bases; unmatched junction nucleotides: 2. CDR3 residues: CASDRGQNTEAFF. The CDR3 DNA sequence: TGTGCCAGCGACAGGGGGCAAAACACTGAAGCTTTCTTT.

In this sample, this clone turned up a few times. This rearrangement joins TRBV5-4 to TRBJ2-1; D is possibly TRBD2 (5 bases). The V gene lost 1 base and the J gene lost 12 bases, with 11 bases spanning the gap. Germline V gene data show CDR1 as SGHNT and CDR2 as YYREEE (reference sequence). CDR3 length: 12 residues. CDR3 sequence reads: CASSLSTGMQFF. CDR3 in DNA: TGTGCCAGCAGCTTGAGTACGGGGATGCAGTTCTTC.

The chain combines TRBV5-8 with TRBJ1-2, with TRBD1 matching over 10 bases. J was trimmed by 1 base and V by 4 bases; bases with no gene match: 4. This CDR3 is 15 amino acids long. Germline CDR1 SGHTS, CDR2 YDEGEE. The CDR3 reads CASSLGTGVNYGYTF. The CDR3 coding sequence is TGTGCCAGCAGCCTAGGGACAGGGGTTAACTATGGCTACACCTTC.

The rearrangement links TRBV7-6 to TRBJ2-7, with a tentative D call TRBD2 (7 bases). The CDR3 extends over 16 amino acids. Germline V gene data show CDR1 as SGHVS and CDR2 as FNYEAQ. V shed 5 bases and J shed 6 bases, with 23 bases lying between them. In DNA form, the CDR3 reads TGTGCCAGCAGCCCAAGGGGGGGGACCTATGTGGGCGAGCAGTACTTC. Its protein is CASSPRGGTYVGEQYF.

The chain uses TRBV6-1 and TRBJ2-7; 14 bases map to TRBD2. The ends lost 5 bases at V and 5 bases at J; junction bases unmatched: 5. This CDR3 has 15 amino acids. The germline gives CDR1 MNHNS, CDR2 SASEGT. The CDR3 reads CASSRSTSGGDEQYF. CDR3 coding DNA: TGTGCCAGCAGTCGTTCGACTAGCGGGGGGGACGAGCAGTACTTC.

The chain joins TRBV15 to TRBJ2-1; 8 bases line up with TRBD2. The CDR3 runs to 17 residues. Germline CDR1 reads LNHNV; CDR2 reads YYDKDF (reference sequence). Germline trimming cut 1 base from V and 3 bases from J; bases unmatched to any gene: 8. This CDR3 reads CATSRVTGGGIYNEQFF. The CDR3 coding sequence is TGTGCCACCAGCAGAGTAACGGGGGGGGGAATCTACAATGAGCAGTTCTTC.

The chain's CDR3 is CASSLVGTVNTEAFF. As DNA, the CDR3 is TGCGCCAGCAGCTTGGTTGGGACAGTAAACACTGAAGCTTTCTTT. This chain links TRBV5-1 with TRBJ1-1, with 7 bases identical to TRBD1. With V trimmed by 0 bases and J by 2 bases, 4 bases remained unmatched. Germline V gene data show CDR1 as SGHRS and CDR2 as YFSETQ. This CDR3 comprises 15 residues.

The chain combines TRBV29-1 with TRBJ1-2, with TRBD1 matching 8 bases. The germline V gene encodes CDR1 SQVTM and CDR2 ANQGSEA. V shed 7 bases, J shed 8 bases, and the junction held 9 bases outside the gene matches. The CDR3 sequence is 12 residues long. This CDR3 is CSGGQAAKGYTF. In DNA form, the CDR3 reads TGCAGCGGGGGACAGGCGGCAAAGGGCTACACCTTC.

The rearrangement uses TRBV7-6 and TRBJ2-1, with D possibly TRBD2 on 7 matching bases. V gave up 6 bases and J gave up 8 bases, with 17 bases separating them. CDR1 and CDR2 (germline): SGHVS, FNYEAQ. The CDR3 is 14 residues long. The CDR3 bases are TGTGCCAGCAGGGGAGGGGGGGAGGGCCATGAGCAGTTCTTC. Translating gives CASRGGGEGHEQFF.